The clone carrying this T cell receptor (beta chain) was detected a few times. This entry belongs to a study of blood T cells in healthy people across ages. A J-beta primer mix and a sample-barcoded 5' primer were used in a second PCR of about 7 to 12 cycles. MiXCR, run by TCRdb on the 5' RACE reads, gives a single entry per CDR3 protein. This table has about a million distinct CDR3 sequences, roughly 43% appearing once. The specimen sequenced was blood. The TCR sequence derives from a man aged 25 to 40 in good health.

The CDR3 is CASSPNQDSYGYTF. CDR3 sequence (DNA): TGTGCCAGCTCACCCAATCAAGACTCCTATGGCTACACCTTC. The chain uses TRBV18 and TRBJ1-2; D is ambiguous. The CDR3 consists of 14 residues. Looked up from germline, CDR1 is KGHSH and CDR2 is LQKENI. V lost 3 bases and J lost 4, with 12 bases in between.